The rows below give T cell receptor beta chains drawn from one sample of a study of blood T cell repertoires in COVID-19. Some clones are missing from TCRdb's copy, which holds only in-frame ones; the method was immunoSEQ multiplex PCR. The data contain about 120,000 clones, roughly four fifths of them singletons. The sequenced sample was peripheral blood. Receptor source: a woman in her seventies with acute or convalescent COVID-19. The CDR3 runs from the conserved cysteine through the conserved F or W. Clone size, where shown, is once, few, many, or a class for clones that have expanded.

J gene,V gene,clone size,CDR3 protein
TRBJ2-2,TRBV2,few,CASRNRANTGELFF
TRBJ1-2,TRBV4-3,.,CASSGRTGQGLYDYGYTF
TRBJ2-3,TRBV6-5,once,CASSYSLAGAEDTQYF
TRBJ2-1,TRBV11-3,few,CASSLVLVSEQFF
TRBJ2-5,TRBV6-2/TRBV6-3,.,CASSPTRQETQYF
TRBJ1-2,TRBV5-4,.,CASSKTTGEGYGYTF
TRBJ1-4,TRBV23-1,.,CASSQGGGSTNEKLFF
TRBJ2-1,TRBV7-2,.,CASSQRGQGNYNEQFF
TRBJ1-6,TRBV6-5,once,CASSYSRGAYNSPLHF
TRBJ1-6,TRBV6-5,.,CASTWDRGSSPLHF
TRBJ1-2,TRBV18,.,CASSPYGAGTNYGYTF
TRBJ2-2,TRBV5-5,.,CASSQRTGTTGELFF
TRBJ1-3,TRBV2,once,CATSGQFLGNTIYF
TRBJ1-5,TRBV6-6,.,CASSRPGQAYQPQHF
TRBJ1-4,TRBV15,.,CATSRGQLNEKLFF
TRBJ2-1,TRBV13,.,CASSPSGGRYNEQFF
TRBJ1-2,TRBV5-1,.,CASSPGRETNYGYTF
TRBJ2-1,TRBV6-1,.,CASNELAGGPGEQFF
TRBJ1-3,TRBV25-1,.,CASSADRVTGNTIYF
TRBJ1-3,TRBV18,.,CASSSTGGVAGNTIYF